Included here is one T cell receptor beta chain sequence, with context. This record comes from a study of regulatory T cells in long-lasting Graves disease. In building TCR beta libraries, iRepertoire HTBI primers were used together with Arm-PCR of CDR3 regions. TCRdb processed the multiplex PCR reads anew with MiXCR; each CDR3 protein has one entry. Altogether roughly 610,000 distinct CDR3 sequences are present, approximately 15% being singletons, with the ten largest covering approximately 20%. Time point meaning: newly diagnosed GD, antithyroid drugs for less than 3 months. Scientists built the TCR library using RNA that was extracted from PBMCs. The CDR3 is made up of 12 amino acids. V lost 8 bases, J lost 2 bases, and 10 bases lay in between. The germline gives CDR1 MGHDK, CDR2 SYGVNS. These records were also assigned to another study, of T cells in Graves' hyperthyroidism and ophthalmopathy.

The receptor was isolated from a woman between 25 and 40 years old with Graves disease. The rearrangement uses TRBV25-1 and TRBJ2-7, with TRBD2 as a possible D gene (6 bases). The sequences come from peripheral blood mononuclear cells (PBMCs), collected at new diagnosis, from a patient treated with antithyroid drugs. The CDR3 spells CASGRSPYEQYF. The CDR3 nucleotides are TGTGCCAGCGGGAGGTCCCCCTACGAGCAGTACTTC.